What follows is one T cell receptor beta chain and its context. This sample includes further DNA sequences coding for the same CDR3. The data were taken from a study of T cell responses to AZD1222 COVID-19 vaccine. Generated by immunoSEQ multiplex PCR, the TCRdb table keeps only in-frame clones and is missing some. The table records roughly 200,000 clones, 88% of them present only once. The CDR3 has 13 residues. Germline assignment: CDR1 SNHLY and CDR2 FYNNEI. The V end was cut by 4 bases, the J end by 4 bases, with 8 bases between. The rearrangement joins TRBV2 to TRBJ1-5; D is uncertain. This TCR came from an adult in good health. The sequences come from peripheral blood, collected on day 0 of AZD1222 vaccination. Here the CDR3 reads CASSVTANQPQHF. The CDR3 coding sequence is TGTGCCAGCAGTGTGACTGCAAATCAGCCCCAGCATTTT. Looking up the rest from reference TRBV2 and TRBJ1-5 gives the full variable domain: EPEVTQTPSHQVTQMGQEVILRCVPISNHLYFYWYRQILGQKVEFLVSFYNNEISEKSEIFDDQFSVERPDGSNFTLKIRSTKLEDSAMYFCASSVTANQPQHFGDGTRLSIL.